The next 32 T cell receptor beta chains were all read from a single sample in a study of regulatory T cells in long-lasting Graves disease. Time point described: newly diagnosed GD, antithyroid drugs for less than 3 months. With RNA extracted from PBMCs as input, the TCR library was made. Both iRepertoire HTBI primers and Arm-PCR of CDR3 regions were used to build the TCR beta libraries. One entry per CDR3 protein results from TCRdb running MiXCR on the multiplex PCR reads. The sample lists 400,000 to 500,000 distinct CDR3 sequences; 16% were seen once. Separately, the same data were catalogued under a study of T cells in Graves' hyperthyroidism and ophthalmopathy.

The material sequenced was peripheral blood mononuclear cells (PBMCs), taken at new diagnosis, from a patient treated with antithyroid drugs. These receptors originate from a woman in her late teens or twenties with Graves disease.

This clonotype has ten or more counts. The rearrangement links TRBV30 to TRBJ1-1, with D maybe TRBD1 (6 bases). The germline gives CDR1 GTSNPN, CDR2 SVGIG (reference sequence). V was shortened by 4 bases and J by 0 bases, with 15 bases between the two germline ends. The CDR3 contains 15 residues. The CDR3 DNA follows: TGTGCCTGGAATCGGGGGGCCTTCATGAACACTGAAGCTTTCTTT. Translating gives CAWNRGAFMNTEAFF.

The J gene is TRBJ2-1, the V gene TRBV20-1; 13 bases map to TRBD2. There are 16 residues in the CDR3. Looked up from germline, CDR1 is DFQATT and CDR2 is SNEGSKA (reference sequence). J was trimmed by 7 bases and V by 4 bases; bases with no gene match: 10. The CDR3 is CSATTHGGLAGNEQFF. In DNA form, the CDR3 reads TGCAGTGCTACGACCCACGGGGGACTAGCGGGGAATGAGCAGTTCTTC.

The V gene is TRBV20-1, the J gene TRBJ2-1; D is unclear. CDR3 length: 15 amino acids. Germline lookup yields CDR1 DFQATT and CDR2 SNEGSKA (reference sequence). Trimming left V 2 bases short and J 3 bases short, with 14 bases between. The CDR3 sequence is CSARPVGEDYNEQFF. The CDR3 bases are TGCAGTGCTAGACCAGTTGGCGAAGACTACAATGAGCAGTTCTTC.

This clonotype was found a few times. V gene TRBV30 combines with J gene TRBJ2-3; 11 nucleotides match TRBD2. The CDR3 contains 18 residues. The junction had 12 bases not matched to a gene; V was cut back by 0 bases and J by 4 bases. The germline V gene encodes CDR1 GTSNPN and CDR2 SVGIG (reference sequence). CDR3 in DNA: TGTGCCTGGAGTGTACTGTTTAGCGGGAGGGCCGAAGCAGATACGCAGTATTTT. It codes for CAWSVLFSGRAEADTQYF.

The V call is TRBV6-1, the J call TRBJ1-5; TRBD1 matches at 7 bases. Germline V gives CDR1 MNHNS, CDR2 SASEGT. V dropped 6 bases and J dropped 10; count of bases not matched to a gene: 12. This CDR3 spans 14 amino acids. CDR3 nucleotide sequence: TGTGCCAGCAGAACCGGGACAGAGACTTATCCCCAGCATTTT. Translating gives CASRTGTETYPQHF.

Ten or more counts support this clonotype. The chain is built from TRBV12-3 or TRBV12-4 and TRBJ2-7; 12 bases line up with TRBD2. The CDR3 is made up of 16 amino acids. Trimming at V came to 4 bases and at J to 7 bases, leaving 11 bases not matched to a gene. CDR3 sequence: CASSSTSGSARGEQYF. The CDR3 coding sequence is TGTGCCAGCAGTTCGACTAGCGGGAGCGCGAGGGGGGAGCAGTACTTC.

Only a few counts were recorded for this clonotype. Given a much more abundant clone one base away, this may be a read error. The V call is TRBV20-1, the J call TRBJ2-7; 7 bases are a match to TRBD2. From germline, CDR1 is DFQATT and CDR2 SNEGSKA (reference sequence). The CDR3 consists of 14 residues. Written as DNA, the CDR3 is TGCAGTGCTGATGGGGCTAGCGGTAGATACGGGCAGTACTTC. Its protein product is CSADGASGRYGQYF.

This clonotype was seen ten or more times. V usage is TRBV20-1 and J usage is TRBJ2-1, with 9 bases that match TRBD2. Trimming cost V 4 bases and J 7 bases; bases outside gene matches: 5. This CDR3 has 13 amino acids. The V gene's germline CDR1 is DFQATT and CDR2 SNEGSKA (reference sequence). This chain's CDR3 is CSAISGSRNEQFF. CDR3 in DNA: TGCAGTGCTATTAGCGGGAGTCGGAATGAGCAGTTCTTC.

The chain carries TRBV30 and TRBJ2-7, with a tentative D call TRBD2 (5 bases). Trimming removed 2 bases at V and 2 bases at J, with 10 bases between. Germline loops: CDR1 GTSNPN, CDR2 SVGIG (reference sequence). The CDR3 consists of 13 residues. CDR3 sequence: CAWSPGKAYEQYF. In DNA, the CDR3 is TGTGCCTGGAGTCCGGGGAAAGCCTACGAGCAGTACTTC.

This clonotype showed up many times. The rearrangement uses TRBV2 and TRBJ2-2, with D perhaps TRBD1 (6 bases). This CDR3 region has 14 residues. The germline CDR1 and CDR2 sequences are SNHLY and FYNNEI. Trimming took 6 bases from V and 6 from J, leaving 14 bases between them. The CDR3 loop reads CASSLEGVSGELFF. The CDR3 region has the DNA TGTGCCAGCAGCCTCGAGGGGGTGTCCGGGGAGCTGTTTTTT.

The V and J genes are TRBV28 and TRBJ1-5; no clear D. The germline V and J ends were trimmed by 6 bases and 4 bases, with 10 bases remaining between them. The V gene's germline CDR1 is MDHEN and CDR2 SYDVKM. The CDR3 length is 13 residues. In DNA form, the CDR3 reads TGTGCCAGCAGATACAACCCTAATCAGCCCCAGCATTTT. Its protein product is CASRYNPNQPQHF.

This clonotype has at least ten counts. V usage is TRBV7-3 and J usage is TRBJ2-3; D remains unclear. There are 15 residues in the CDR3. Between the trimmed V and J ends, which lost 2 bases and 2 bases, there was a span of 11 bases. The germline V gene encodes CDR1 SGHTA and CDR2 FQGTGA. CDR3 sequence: CASSLAVGLTDTQYF. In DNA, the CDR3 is TGTGCCAGCAGCTTAGCGGTGGGCCTCACAGATACGCAGTATTTT.

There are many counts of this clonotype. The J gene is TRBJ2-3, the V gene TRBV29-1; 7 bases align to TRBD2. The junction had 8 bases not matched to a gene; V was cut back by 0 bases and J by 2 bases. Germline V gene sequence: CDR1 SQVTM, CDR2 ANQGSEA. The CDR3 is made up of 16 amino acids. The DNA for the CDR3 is TGCAGCGTTGAAGATCGCCTAGCGGAACCCACAGATACGCAGTATTTT. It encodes CSVEDRLAEPTDTQYF.

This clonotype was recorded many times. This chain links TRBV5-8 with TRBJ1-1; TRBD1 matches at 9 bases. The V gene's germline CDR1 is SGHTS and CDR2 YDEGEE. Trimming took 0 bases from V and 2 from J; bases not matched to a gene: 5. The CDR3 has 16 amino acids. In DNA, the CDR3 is TGTGCCAGCAGCTTGGCCGGGACAGGGACAAACACTGAAGCTTTCTTT. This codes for CASSLAGTGTNTEAFF.

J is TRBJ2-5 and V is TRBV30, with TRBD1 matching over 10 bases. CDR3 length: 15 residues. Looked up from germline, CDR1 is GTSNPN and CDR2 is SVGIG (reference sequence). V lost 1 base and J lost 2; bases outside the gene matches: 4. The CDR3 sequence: CAWSGGQGFQETQYF. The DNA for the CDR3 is TGTGCCTGGAGTGGGGGACAGGGGTTTCAAGAGACCCAGTACTTC.

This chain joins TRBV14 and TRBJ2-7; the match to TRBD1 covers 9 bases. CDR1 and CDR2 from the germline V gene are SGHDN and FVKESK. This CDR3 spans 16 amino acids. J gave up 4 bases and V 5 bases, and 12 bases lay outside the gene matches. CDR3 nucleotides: TGTGCCAGCAGCAACACCCCCGGGACAGGGTTATACGAGCAGTACTTC. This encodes CASSNTPGTGLYEQYF.

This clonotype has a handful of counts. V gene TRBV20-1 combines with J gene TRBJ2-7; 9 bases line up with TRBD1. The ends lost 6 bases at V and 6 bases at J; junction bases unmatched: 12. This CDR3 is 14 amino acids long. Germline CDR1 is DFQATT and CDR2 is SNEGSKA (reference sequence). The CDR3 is CSARSGTGSIEQYF. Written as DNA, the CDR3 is TGCAGTGCCAGGTCCGGGACAGGGAGTATCGAGCAGTACTTC.

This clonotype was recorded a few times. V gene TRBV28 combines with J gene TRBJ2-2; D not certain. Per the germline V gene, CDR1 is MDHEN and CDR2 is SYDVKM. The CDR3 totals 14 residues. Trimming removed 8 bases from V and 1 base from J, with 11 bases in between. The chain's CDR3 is CASLDVGNTGELFF. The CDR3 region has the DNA TGTGCCAGCTTAGACGTGGGGAACACCGGGGAGCTGTTTTTT. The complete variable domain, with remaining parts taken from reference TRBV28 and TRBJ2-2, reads DVKVTQSSRYLVKRTGEKVFLECVQDMDHENMFWYRQDPGLGLRLIYFSYDVKMKEKGDIPEGYSVSREKKERFSLILESASTNQTSMYLCASLDVGNTGELFFGEGSRLTVL.

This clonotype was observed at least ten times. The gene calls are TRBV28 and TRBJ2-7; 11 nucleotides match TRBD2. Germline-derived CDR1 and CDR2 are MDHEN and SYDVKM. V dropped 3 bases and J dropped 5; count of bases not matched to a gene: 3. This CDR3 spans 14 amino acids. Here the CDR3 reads CASSLLAGGHEQYF. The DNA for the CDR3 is TGTGCCAGCAGTTTGCTAGCGGGAGGTCACGAGCAGTACTTC.

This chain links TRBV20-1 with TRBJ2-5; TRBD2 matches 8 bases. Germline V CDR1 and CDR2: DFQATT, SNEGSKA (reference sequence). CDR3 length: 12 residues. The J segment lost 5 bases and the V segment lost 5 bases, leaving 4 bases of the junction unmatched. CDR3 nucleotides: TGCAGTGCTGGACTAGCCGGGGAGACCCAGTACTTC. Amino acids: CSAGLAGETQYF.

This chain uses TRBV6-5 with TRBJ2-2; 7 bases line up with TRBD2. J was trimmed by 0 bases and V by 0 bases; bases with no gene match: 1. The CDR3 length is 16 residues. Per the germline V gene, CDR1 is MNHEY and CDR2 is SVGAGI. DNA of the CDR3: TGTGCCAGCAGTTACTCAGGGACTACGAACACCGGGGAGCTGTTTTTT. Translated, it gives CASSYSGTTNTGELFF.

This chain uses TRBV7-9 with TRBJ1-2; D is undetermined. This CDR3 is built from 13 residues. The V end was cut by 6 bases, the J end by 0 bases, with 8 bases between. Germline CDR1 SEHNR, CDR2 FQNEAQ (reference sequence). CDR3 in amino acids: CASRGLTNYGYTF. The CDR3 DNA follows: TGTGCCAGCAGGGGCTTAACTAACTATGGCTACACCTTC.

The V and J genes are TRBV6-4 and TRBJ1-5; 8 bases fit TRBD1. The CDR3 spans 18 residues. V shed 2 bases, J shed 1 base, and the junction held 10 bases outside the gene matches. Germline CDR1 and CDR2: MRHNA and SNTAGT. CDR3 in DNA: TGTGCCAGCAGTGACCCAGGGGGCGCAGGGGTAAGCAATCAGCCCCAGCATTTT. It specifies CASSDPGGAGVSNQPQHF.

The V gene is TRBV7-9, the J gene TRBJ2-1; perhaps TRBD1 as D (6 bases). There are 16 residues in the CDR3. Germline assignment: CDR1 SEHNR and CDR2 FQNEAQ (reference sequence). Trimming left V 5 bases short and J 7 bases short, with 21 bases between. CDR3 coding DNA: TGTGCCAGCAGCCCCAGACAGGCGAGGATGGAAAATGAGCAGTTCTTC. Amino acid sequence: CASSPRQARMENEQFF.

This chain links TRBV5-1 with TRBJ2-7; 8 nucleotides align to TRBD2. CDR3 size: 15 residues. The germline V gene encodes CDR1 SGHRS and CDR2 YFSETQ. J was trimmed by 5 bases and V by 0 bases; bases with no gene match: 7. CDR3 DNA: TGCGCCAGCAGCTTGGGGGCCAGCGGGGGCCACGAGCAGTACTTC. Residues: CASSLGASGGHEQYF.

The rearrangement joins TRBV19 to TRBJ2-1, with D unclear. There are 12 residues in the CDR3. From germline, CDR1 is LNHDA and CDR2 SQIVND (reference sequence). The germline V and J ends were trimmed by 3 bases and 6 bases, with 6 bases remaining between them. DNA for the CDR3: TGTGCCAGTAGTATTCCGGGCAATGAGCAGTTCTTC. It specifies CASSIPGNEQFF.

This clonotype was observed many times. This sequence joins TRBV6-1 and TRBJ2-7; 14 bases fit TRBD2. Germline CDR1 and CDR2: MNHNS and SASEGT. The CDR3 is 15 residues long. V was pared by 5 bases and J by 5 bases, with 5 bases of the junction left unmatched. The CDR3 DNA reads TGTGCCAGCAGTACACCGGGACTAGCGGGAGACGAGCAGTACTTC. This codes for CASSTPGLAGDEQYF.

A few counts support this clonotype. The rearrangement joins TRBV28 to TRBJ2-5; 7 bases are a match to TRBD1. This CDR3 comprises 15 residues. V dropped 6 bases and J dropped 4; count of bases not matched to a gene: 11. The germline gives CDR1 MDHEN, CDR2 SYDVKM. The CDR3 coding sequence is TGTGCCAGCAGACCTCAGGGGGTGGTACGAGAGACCCAGTACTTC. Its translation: CASRPQGVVRETQYF. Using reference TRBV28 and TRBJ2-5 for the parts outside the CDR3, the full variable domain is DVKVTQSSRYLVKRTGEKVFLECVQDMDHENMFWYRQDPGLGLRLIYFSYDVKMKEKGDIPEGYSVSREKKERFSLILESASTNQTSMYLCASRPQGVVRETQYFGPGTRLLVL.

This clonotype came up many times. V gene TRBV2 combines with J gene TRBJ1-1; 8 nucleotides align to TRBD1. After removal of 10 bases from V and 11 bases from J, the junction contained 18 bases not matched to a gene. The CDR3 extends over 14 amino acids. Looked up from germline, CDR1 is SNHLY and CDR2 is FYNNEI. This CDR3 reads CATRRGQGTLIAFF. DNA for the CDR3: TGTGCCACCAGACGAGGACAGGGCACCCTGATTGCTTTCTTT.

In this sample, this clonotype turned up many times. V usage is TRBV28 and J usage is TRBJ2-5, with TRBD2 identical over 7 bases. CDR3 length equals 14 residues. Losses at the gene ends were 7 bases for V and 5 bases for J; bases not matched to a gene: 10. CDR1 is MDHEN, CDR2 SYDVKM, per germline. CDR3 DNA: TGTGCCAGCACAGCCGGGGGGTGGAGGGAGACCCAGTACTTC. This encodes CASTAGGWRETQYF. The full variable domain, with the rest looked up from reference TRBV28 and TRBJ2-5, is DVKVTQSSRYLVKRTGEKVFLECVQDMDHENMFWYRQDPGLGLRLIYFSYDVKMKEKGDIPEGYSVSREKKERFSLILESASTNQTSMYLCASTAGGWRETQYFGPGTRLLVL.

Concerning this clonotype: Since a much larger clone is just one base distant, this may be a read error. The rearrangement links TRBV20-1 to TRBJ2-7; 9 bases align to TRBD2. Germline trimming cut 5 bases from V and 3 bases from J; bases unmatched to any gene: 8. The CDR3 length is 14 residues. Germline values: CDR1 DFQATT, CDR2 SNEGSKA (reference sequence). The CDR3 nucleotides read TGCAGTGCTTCGTCGCCTAGCGGGGTCTACGAGCAGTACTTC. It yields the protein CSASSPSGVYEQYF.

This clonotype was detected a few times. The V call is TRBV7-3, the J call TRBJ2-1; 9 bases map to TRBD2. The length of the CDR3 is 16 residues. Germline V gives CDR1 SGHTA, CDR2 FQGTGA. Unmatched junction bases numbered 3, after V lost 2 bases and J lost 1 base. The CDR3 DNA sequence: TGTGCCAGCAGCTTAGACAGCGGGAGGTCCTACAATGAGCAGTTCTTC. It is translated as CASSLDSGRSYNEQFF. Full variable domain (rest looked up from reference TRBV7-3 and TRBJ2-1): GAGVSQTPSNKVTEKGKYVELRCDPISGHTALYWYRQSLGQGPEFLIYFQGTGAADDSGLPNDRFFAVRPEGSVSTLKIQRTERGDSAVYLCASSLDSGRSYNEQFFGPGTRLTVL.